This T cell receptor (beta chain) was sequenced during a study of blood T cells in healthy people across ages. Study results and limitations: The study could not conclusively compare naive and antigen-experienced cells, given its unsorted PBMCs. Naive CD4+ cells and diversity were both higher in long-lived donors than in aged donors.

About this clonotype itself: What it recognizes is unknown.

Germline values: CDR1 SGHTA, CDR2 FQGTGA. V shed 0 bases and J shed 6 bases, with 9 bases lying between them. The CDR3 contains 13 residues. A second PCR, run for about 7 to 12 cycles, used a sample-barcoded 5' primer plus a J-beta primer mix. Through a template-switch adaptor with 12 random nucleotides, each cDNA molecule received a tag. Each of the samples gave a minimum of 3 million paired-end reads that contained CDR3. In TCRdb, the 5' RACE reads were re-called with MiXCR into one record per CDR3 protein. The profile covers 380,000 or so distinct CDR3 sequences, with about 49% appearing a single time and roughly 51% taken by the ten largest.

This receptor was obtained from a man aged 55 to 70 in good health. The V and J genes are TRBV7-3 and TRBJ2-7; tentatively, D is TRBD2 (5 bases). Sequencing was done on a sample of blood. The CDR3 DNA is TGTGCCAGCAGCTTAACCGGACTTTCCGAGCAGTACTTC. Translated: CASSLTGLSEQYF. The whole variable domain, remainder taken from reference TRBV7-3 and TRBJ2-7, is GAGVSQTPSNKVTEKGKYVELRCDPISGHTALYWYRQSLGQGPEFLIYFQGTGAADDSGLPNDRFFAVRPEGSVSTLKIQRTERGDSAVYLCASSLTGLSEQYFGPGTRLTVT.